Described below is a single T cell receptor beta chain sequence and its context. Its antigen is unknown. One end of the junction fails to match germline, which may point to a read error. CDR1 is SGHVS and CDR2 is FQNEAQ in the germline V gene. The CDR3 extends over 15 amino acids. Each donor gave roughly 9.1 milliliters of peripheral blood. The entry originates in a study of blood T cells in healthy people across ages. Using a J-beta primer mix together with a sample-barcoded 5' primer, a second PCR was run for roughly 7 to 12 cycles. Each CDR3 protein is one row after TCRdb ran MiXCR on the 5' RACE reads. The sample records hundreds of thousands of distinct CDR3 sequences, around 26% being singletons. General study points: Naive CD4+ cells and diversity were both higher in long-lived donors than in aged donors. Significant beta diversity loss was already apparent by age about 42, declining roughly linearly. As naive T cell percentage varied, TCR beta diversity correlated strongly with it.

The specimen was blood. This chain links TRBV7-8 with TRBJ2-5; D may be TRBD2 (5 bases). This TCR was sampled from a woman at least 80 years old in good health. CDR3 sequence: CAGSSQTGIRETQYF. CDR3 in DNA: TGTGCCGGCAGCTCACAGACGGGGATACGGGAGACCCAGTACTTC. Complete variable domain (other parts from reference TRBV7-8 and TRBJ2-5): GAGVSQSPRYKVAKRGQDVALRCDPISGHVSLFWYQQALGQGPEFLTYFQNEAQLDKSGLPSDRFFAERPEGSVSTLKIQRTQQEDSAVYLCAGSSQTGIRETQYFGPGTRLLVL.